This T cell receptor (beta chain) was captured by sequencing in a study of chemoradiotherapy in HPV16-positive cancers. Whole-study findings and limits: For HPV16-positive patients, expanding HPV-responsive T cells associated with longer recurrence-free survival. The functional HPV-specific definition rests on just two HPV16-positive patients.

Profiling relied on immunoSEQ multiplex PCR, and the TCRdb table lists in-frame clones only, not all of them. The sample records about 16,000 clones, around nine tenths being singletons. This CDR3 spans 17 amino acids. Trimming shortened V by 3 bases and J by 8 bases, and 22 bases separated the two germline ends. Germline V gives CDR1 SGHAT, CDR2 FQDESV (reference sequence). With regard to this clone: Antigen specificity is unknown.

The sequence came from a human donor with HPV-associated anogenital cancer. The sample here was blood, taken from a patient who underwent chemoradiotherapy. The V call is TRBV11-1, the J call TRBJ1-4; D not resolved. The CDR3 protein is CASSFDGRMTGREKLFF. CDR3 nucleotide sequence: TGTGCCAGCAGCTTCGACGGAAGGATGACGGGGAGGGAAAAACTGTTTTTT.